These 10 T cell receptor beta chains share one sample of origin, sequenced in a study of CD8 T cells in ankylosing spondylitis. TCRdb re-called the 5' RACE reads through MiXCR, storing one row per CDR3 protein. The repertoire holds more than 150,000 distinct CDR3 sequences, with around a tenth as singletons. Sequencing input: blood, either unsorted or a sorted T cell fraction (not recorded which). Receptors were obtained from a male donor with ankylosing spondylitis or in good health (not recorded which).

The gene calls are TRBV11-2 and TRBJ2-1; 11 bases align to TRBD2. Losses at the gene ends were 2 bases for V and 3 bases for J; bases not matched to a gene: 15. Per germline, CDR1 SGHAT and CDR2 FQNNGV. The CDR3 covers 20 residues. The CDR3 spells CASSLRILAGGIFIYNEQFF. As DNA, the CDR3 is TGTGCCAGCAGCTTACGAATTCTAGCGGGAGGTATTTTCATCTACAATGAGCAGTTCTTC. Drawing the rest from reference TRBV11-2 and TRBJ2-1, the complete variable domain is EAGVAQSPRYKIIEKRQSVAFWCNPISGHATLYWYQQILGQGPKLLIQFQNNGVVDDSQLPKDRFSAERLKGVDSTLKIQPAKLEDSAVYLCASSLRILAGGIFIYNEQFFGPGTRLTVL.

About this clonotype itself: A much larger clonotype is one base distant, so this may be a read error. V gene TRBV6-2 or TRBV6-3 combines with J gene TRBJ1-2; D perhaps matches TRBD1 (5 bases). The germline CDR1 and CDR2 sequences are MNHEY and SVGEGT. This CDR3 is built from 10 residues. CDR3 protein: CVSGAYGYTF. CDR3 coding DNA: TGTGTCAGCGGGGCGTATGGCTACACCTTC.

Points on this clonotype: One base away lies a much larger clone, so this may be a sequencing read error. V gene TRBV5-1 combines with J gene TRBJ2-3; possibly TRBD1 or TRBD2 for D (5 bases each). Germline V CDR1 and CDR2: SGHRS, YFSETQ. There are 15 residues in the CDR3. The V and J ends lost 4 bases and 2 bases respectively, with 14 bases between them. The CDR3, as DNA: TGCGCCAGCAGCACCGGGGCTGGGGACACAGATACGCAGTATTTT. Translated: CASSTGAGDTDTQYF. Looking up the rest from reference TRBV5-1 and TRBJ2-3 gives the full variable domain: KAGVTQTPRYLIKTRGQQVTLSCSPISGHRSVSWYQQTPGQGLQFLFEYFSETQRNKGNFPGRFSGRQFSNSRSEMNVSTLELGDSALYLCASSTGAGDTDTQYFGPGTRLTVL.

This clonotype was found many times. The J gene is TRBJ2-3, the V gene TRBV11-2; 11 nucleotides align to TRBD2. Germline V gene lookup returns CDR1 SGHAT and CDR2 FQNNGV. Losses at the gene ends were 4 bases for V and 3 bases for J; bases not matched to a gene: 3. The CDR3 totals 15 residues. This CDR3 reads CASSSRLAGTDTQYF. The CDR3 DNA reads as TGTGCCAGCAGCTCCAGACTAGCGGGGACAGATACGCAGTATTTT.

The chain has TRBV12-3 or TRBV12-4 and TRBJ2-3; TRBD2 matches at 10 bases. The CDR3 loop spans 16 amino acids. Trimming took 8 bases from V and 5 from J; bases not matched to a gene: 13. The CDR3 loop is CASDLRERGGVDTQYF. Written as DNA, the CDR3 is TGTGCCAGCGACCTTCGGGAGCGGGGGGGCGTAGATACGCAGTATTTT.

The V call is TRBV6-5, the J call TRBJ2-7; TRBD1 or TRBD2 may be the D gene (6 bases each). The germline V and J ends were trimmed by 1 base and 7 bases, with 11 bases remaining between them. Germline V gene sequence: CDR1 MNHEY, CDR2 SVGAGI. The CDR3 loop spans 13 amino acids. CDR3 amino acids: CASSYFGGYEQYF. CDR3 DNA: TGTGCCAGCAGTTACTTCGGGGGCTATGAGCAGTACTTC.

This clonotype was detected only a few times. The rearrangement links TRBV6-4 to TRBJ2-1; tentatively, D is TRBD2 (6 bases). This CDR3 is built from 13 residues. V was trimmed by 6 bases and J by 7 bases, leaving 13 bases between them. The V gene's germline CDR1 is MRHNA and CDR2 SNTAGT. This CDR3 is CASSKERGNEQFF. The DNA of the CDR3 is TGTGCCAGCAGCAAAGAACGGGGGAATGAGCAGTTCTTC.

This clonotype was counted a few times. The chain links TRBV5-1 to TRBJ1-3; the match to TRBD1 covers 9 bases. V was clipped by 4 bases and J by 0 bases; unmatched bases: 2. Germline V CDR1 and CDR2: SGHRS, YFSETQ. The CDR3 sequence is 15 residues long. The CDR3 DNA reads TGCGCCAGCAGCCGGACAGGGGACTCTGGAAACACCATATATTTT. Its translation: CASSRTGDSGNTIYF. Full variable domain (remainder filled in from reference TRBV5-1 and TRBJ1-3): KAGVTQTPRYLIKTRGQQVTLSCSPISGHRSVSWYQQTPGQGLQFLFEYFSETQRNKGNFPGRFSGRQFSNSRSEMNVSTLELGDSALYLCASSRTGDSGNTIYFGEGSWLTVV.

This clonotype was detected only a few times. V gene TRBV15 combines with J gene TRBJ2-1; D tentatively fits TRBD1 or TRBD2 (5 bases each). Trimming stripped 0 bases from V and 3 bases from J, with 9 bases between. Germline CDR1 and CDR2: LNHNV and YYDKDF (reference sequence). This CDR3 is 15 amino acids long. CDR3 residues: CATSRDGTVYNEQFF. Written as DNA, the CDR3 is TGTGCCACCAGCAGAGATGGGACGGTCTACAATGAGCAGTTCTTC.

This clonotype appeared many times. V gene TRBV7-8 combines with J gene TRBJ1-2, with 7 bases fitting TRBD1. Germline trimming cut 3 bases from V and 0 bases from J; bases unmatched to any gene: 4. The CDR3 spans 15 residues. Germline V lookup: CDR1 SGHVS, CDR2 FQNEAQ. Here the CDR3 reads CASSLQQGANYGYTF. The CDR3 bases are TGTGCCAGCAGCTTGCAGCAGGGGGCTAACTATGGCTACACCTTC.